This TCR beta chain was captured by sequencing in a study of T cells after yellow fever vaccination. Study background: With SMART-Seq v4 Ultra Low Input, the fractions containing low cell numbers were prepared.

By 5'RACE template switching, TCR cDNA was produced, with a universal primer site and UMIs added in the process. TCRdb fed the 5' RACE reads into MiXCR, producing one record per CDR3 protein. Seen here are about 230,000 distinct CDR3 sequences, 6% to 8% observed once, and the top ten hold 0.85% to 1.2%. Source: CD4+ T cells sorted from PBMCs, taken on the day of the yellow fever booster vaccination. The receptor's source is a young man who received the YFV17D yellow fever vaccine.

DNA for the CDR3: TGTGCCAGCAGTTTACCGGGAGTAGAGACCCAGTACTTC. Translated, it gives CASSLPGVETQYF. This chain links TRBV12-3 or TRBV12-4 with TRBJ2-5, with D possibly TRBD2 on 6 matching bases. The CDR3 totals 13 residues. Between the trimmed V and J ends, which lost 2 bases and 4 bases, there was a span of 8 bases.